This T cell receptor (beta chain) was sequenced in a study of tissue T cells after allogeneic stem cell transplantation. Study-wide points: This small cohort was clinically heterogeneous, and sampling depth was a limitation. Only a limited share of tissue TCRs appeared in blood or spleen.

Profiling relied on immunoSEQ multiplex PCR, and the TCRdb table lists in-frame clones only, not all of them. This table holds about 43,000 clones, roughly 92% found once. Germline V gene lookup returns CDR1 MDHEN and CDR2 SYDVKM. V lost 6 bases to trimming and J lost 3 bases, with 14 bases between them. The CDR3 is 14 amino acids. This clone was seen a single time. Its target is unknown. This chain connects TRBV28 to TRBJ1-1; a weak D match, TRBD1 (5 bases). The clonotype comes from a woman aged 35-70 years who later had graft-versus-host disease after an allogeneic stem cell transplant. The sequences come from blood, collected before transplantation. The CDR3 sequence: CASRMTEPYTEAFF. CDR3 nucleotides: TGTGCCAGCAGGATGACAGAGCCCTACACTGAAGCTTTCTTT.